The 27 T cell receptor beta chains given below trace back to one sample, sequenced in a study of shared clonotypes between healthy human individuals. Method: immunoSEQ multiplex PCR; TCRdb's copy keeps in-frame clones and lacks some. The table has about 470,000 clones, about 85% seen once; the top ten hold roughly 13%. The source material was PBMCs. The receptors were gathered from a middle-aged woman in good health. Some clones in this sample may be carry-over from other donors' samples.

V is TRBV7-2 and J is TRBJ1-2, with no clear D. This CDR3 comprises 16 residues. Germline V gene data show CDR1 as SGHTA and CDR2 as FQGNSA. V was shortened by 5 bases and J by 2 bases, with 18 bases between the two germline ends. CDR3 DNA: TGTGCCAGCAGCCCTAATCCACAAAACCAGAACTATGGCTACACCTTC. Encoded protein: CASSPNPQNQNYGYTF.

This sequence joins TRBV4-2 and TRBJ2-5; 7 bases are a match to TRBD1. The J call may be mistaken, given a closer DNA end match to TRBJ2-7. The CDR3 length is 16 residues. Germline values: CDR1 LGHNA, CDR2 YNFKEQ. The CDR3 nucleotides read TGTGCCAGCAGCCGTACAGGGGCACAGACTGGCGACGAGCAGTACTTC. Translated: CASSRTGAQTGDEQYF.

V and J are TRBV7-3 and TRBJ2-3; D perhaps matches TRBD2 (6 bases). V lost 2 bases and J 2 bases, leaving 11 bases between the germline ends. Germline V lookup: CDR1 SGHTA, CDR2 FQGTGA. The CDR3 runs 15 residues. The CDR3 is CASSLSGGITDTQYF. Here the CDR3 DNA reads TGTGCCAGCAGCTTATCCGGGGGAATCACAGATACGCAGTATTTT.

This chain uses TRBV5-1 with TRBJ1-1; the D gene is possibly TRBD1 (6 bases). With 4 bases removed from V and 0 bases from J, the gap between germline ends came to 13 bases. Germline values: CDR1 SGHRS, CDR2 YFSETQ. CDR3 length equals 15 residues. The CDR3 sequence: CASSRSGHLNTEAFF. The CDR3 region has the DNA TGCGCCAGCAGCCGCTCGGGACATCTGAACACTGAAGCTTTCTTT. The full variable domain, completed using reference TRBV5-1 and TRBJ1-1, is KAGVTQTPRYLIKTRGQQVTLSCSPISGHRSVSWYQQTPGQGLQFLFEYFSETQRNKGNFPGRFSGRQFSNSRSEMNVSTLELGDSALYLCASSRSGHLNTEAFFGQGTRLTVV.

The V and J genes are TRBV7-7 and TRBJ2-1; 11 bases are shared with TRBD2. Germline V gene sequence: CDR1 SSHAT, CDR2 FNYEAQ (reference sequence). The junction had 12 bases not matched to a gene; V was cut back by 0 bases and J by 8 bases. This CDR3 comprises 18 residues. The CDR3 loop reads CASSLAPQLAGVQYEQFF. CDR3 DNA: TGTGCCAGCAGCTTAGCGCCCCAACTAGCGGGAGTTCAGTATGAGCAGTTCTTC.

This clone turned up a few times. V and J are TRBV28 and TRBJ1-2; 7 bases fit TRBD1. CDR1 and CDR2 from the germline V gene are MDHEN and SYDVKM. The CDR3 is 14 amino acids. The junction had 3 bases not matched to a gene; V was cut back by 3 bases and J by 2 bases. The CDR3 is CASSLGGQNYGYTF. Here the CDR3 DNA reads TGTGCCAGCAGTTTGGGGGGACAGAACTATGGCTACACCTTC.

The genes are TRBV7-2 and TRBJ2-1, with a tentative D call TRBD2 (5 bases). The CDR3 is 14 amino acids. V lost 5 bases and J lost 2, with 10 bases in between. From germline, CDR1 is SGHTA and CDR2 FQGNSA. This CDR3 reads CASSPPGTYNEQFF. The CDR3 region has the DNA TGTGCCAGCAGCCCACCCGGGACCTACAATGAGCAGTTCTTC.

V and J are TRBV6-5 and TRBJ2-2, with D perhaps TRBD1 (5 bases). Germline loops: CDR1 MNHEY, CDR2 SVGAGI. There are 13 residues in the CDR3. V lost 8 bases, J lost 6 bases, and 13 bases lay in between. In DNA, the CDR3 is TGTGCCAGCTGGGGCCCTCTCTCCGGGGAGCTGTTTTTT. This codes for CASWGPLSGELFF.

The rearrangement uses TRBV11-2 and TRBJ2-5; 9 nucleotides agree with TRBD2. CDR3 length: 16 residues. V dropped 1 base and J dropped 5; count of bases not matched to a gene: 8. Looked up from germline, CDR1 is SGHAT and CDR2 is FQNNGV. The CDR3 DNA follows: TGTGCCAGCAGCTTAGGCGGCGGGAGGGCCGGTGAGACCCAGTACTTC. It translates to CASSLGGGRAGETQYF.

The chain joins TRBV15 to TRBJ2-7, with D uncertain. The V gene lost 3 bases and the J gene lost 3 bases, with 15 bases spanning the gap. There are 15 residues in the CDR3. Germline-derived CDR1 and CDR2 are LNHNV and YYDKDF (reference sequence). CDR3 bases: TGTGCCACCAGCAGGAGGCGACAAAAAATCTACGAGCAGTACTTC. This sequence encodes CATSRRRQKIYEQYF.

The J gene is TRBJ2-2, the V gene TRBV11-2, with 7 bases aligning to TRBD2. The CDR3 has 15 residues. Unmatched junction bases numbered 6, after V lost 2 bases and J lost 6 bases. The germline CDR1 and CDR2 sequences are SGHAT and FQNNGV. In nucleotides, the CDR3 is TGTGCCAGCAGCTTATCTGGCCTAGCGGCCGGGGAGCTGTTTTTT. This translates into CASSLSGLAAGELFF.

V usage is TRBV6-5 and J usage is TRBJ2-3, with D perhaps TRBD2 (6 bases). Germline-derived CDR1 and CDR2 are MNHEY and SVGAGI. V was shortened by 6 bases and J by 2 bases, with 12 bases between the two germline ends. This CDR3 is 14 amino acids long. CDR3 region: CASRGTFPTDTQYF. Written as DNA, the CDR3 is TGTGCCAGCAGAGGGACTTTTCCCACAGATACGCAGTATTTT.

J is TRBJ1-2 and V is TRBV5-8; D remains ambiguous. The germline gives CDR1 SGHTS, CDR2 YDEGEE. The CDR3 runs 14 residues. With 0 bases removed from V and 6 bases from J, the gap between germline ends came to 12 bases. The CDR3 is CASSLVQGVNGYTF. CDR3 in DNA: TGTGCCAGCAGCTTGGTACAAGGCGTGAATGGCTACACCTTC.

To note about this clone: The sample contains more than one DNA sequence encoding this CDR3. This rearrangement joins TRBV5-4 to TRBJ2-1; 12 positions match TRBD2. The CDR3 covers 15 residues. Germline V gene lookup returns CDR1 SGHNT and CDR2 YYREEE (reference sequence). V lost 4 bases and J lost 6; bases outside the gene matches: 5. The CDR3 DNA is TGTGCCAGCAGCCTAGGACTAGCGGGACTCAATGAGCAGTTCTTC. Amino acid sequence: CASSLGLAGLNEQFF. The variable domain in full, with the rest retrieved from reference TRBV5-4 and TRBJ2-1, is ETGVTQSPTHLIKTRGQQVTLRCSSQSGHNTVSWYQQALGQGPQFIFQYYREEENGRGNFPPRFSGLQFPNYSSELNVNALELDDSALYLCASSLGLAGLNEQFFGPGTRLTVL.

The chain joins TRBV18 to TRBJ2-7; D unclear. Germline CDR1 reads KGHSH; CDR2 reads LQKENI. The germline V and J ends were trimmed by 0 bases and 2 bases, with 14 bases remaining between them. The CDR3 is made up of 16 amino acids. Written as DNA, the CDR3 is TGTGCCAGCTCACCACCGGGGTTCGGTCCAGCCTACGAGCAGTACTTC. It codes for CASSPPGFGPAYEQYF.

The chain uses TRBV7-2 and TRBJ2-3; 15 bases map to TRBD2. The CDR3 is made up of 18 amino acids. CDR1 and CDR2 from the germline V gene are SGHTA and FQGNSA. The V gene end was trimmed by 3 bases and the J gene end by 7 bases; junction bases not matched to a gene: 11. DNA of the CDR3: TGTGCCAGCAGCTTGGCTTTCGGACTAGCGGGAGGGCCGAATACGCAGTATTTT. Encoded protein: CASSLAFGLAGGPNTQYF.

CDR3 amino acids: CASSLSPVSYEQYF. Written as DNA, the CDR3 is TGTGCCAGCAGCTTAAGTCCAGTCTCCTACGAGCAGTACTTC. The gene calls are TRBV7-7 and TRBJ2-7, with D unresolved. Germline CDR1 is SSHAT and CDR2 is FNYEAQ (reference sequence). The V gene lost 2 bases and the J gene lost 0 bases, with 8 bases spanning the gap. The CDR3 sequence is 14 residues long.

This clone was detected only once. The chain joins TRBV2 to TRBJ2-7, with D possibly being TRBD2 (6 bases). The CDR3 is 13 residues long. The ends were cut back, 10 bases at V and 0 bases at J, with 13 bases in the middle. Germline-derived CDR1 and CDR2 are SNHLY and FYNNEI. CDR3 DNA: TGTGCCATTTGGAGGGAGAGCTCCTACGAGCAGTACTTC. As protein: CAIWRESSYEQYF.

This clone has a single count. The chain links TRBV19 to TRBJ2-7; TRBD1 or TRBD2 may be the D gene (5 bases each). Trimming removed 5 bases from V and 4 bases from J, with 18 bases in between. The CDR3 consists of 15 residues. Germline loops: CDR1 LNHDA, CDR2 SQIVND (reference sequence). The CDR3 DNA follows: TGTGCCAGTAGTCCCCGTGGGGCTAGCCTGTACGAGCAGTACTTC. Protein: CASSPRGASLYEQYF.

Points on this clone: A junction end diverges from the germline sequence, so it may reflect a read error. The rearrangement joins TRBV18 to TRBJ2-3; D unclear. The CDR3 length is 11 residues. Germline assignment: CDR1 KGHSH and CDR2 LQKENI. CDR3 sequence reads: CAGSPTDTQYF. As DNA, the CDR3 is TGTGCCGGCTCACCGACAGATACGCAGTATTTT.

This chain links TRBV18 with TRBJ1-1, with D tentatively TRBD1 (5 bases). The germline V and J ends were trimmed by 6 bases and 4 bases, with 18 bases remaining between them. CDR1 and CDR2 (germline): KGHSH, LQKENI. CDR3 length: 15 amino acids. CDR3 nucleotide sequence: TGTGCCAGCTCCGCGGCGGCGCAAAGGGGCACTGAAGCTTTCTTT. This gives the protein CASSAAAQRGTEAFF.

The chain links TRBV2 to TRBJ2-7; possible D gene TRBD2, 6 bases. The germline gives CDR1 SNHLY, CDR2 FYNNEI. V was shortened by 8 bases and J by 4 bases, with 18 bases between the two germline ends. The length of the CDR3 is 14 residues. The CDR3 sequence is CASSYGSPNYEQYF. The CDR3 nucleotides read TGTGCCAGCTCTTACGGGAGCCCTAATTACGAGCAGTACTTC.

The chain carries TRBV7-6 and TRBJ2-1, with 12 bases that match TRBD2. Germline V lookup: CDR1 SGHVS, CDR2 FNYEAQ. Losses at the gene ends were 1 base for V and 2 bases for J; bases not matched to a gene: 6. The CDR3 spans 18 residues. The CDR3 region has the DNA TGTGCCAGCAGCTTAGGACCTAGCGGGAGGGGAACCTACAATGAGCAGTTCTTC. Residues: CASSLGPSGRGTYNEQFF.

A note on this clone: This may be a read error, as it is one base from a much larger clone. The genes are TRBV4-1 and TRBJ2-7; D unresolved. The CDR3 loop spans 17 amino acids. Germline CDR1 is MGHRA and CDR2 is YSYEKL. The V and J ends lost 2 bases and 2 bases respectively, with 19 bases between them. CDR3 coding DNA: TGCGCCAGCAGCCAACCCCCAACGACTTACACCCCCTACGAGCAGTACTTC. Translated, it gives CASSQPPTTYTPYEQYF.

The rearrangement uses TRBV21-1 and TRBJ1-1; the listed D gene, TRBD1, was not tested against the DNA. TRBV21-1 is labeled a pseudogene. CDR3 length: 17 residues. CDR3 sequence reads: CASSKGVRGEGHTEAFF. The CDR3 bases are TGTGCCAGCAGCAAAGGGGTCAGGGGAGAAGGGCACACTGAAGCTTTCTTT.

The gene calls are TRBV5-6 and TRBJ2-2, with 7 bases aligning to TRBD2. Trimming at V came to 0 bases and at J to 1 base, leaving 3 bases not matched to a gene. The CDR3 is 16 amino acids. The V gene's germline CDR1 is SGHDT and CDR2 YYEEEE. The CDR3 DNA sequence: TGTGCCAGCAGCTTGGGACTAGCCTTGAACACCGGGGAGCTGTTTTTT. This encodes CASSLGLALNTGELFF.

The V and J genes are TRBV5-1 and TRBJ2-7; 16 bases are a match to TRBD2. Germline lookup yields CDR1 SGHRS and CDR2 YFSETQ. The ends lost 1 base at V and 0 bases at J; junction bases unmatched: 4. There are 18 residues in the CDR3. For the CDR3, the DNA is TGCGCCAGCAGCTTGTTGGGACTAGCGGGAGGGAGCTCCTACGAGCAGTACTTC. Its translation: CASSLLGLAGGSSYEQYF.